These T cell receptor beta chains were read from a single sample in a study of naive and memory T cell subsets. One entry per CDR3 protein, called by TCRdb with MiXCR from the UMI-ligation and nested PCR reads. The sample includes 35,000 to 40,000 distinct CDR3 sequences, about 11% of them seen just once. The sample consisted of skin, taken from a tuberculin skin test site. The receptor source for this set is an adult in good health. Both conserved end residues are part of each CDR3.

length	V	J	CDR3
15	TRBV5-6	TRBJ1-2	CVSSVGQRLNYGYTF
14	TRBV20-1	TRBJ2-5	CSARARSLQETQYF
11	TRBV3-1	TRBJ2-5	CASSQELTQYF
15	TRBV28	TRBJ2-1	CASSTPGQGIHEQFF
12	TRBV6-1	TRBJ1-2	CASSITDYGYTF
15	TRBV18	TRBJ2-7	CASSPSWGSSYEQYF
13	TRBV4-1	TRBJ2-7	CASSLSMGYEQYF
15	TRBV9	TRBJ2-5	CASSDRQGRKETQYF
16	TRBV5-1	TRBJ2-7	CASSRWTSRSIGTLDF
14	TRBV9	TRBJ2-7	CASSVDAGTGEQYF
13	TRBV29-1	TRBJ1-5	CSVTGGAGQPQHF
15	TRBV27	TRBJ1-6	CASRAGRANNSPLHF
14	TRBV29-1	TRBJ2-3	CSVVGAGGRDTQYF
15	TRBV28	TRBJ2-2	CASSFNRGNTGELFF
15	TRBV24-1	TRBJ2-7	CATSDVAGKSYEQYF
12	TRBV20-1	TRBJ1-5	CSAREGGQPQHF
16	TRBV18	TRBJ2-7	CASSRLARDDTYEQYF
12	TRBV29-1	TRBJ2-1	CSVDPGYNEQFF
15	TRBV6-5	TRBJ2-1	CASSYRWGDYNEQFF
15	TRBV5-1	TRBJ2-7	CASSAAGGLEDEQYF
13	TRBV7-3	TRBJ2-1	CASSLDYYNEQFF
14	TRBV5-1	TRBJ2-5	CASSLGSSQETQYF
15	TRBV2	TRBJ1-5	CASSEQGGRNQPQHF
13	TRBV7-2	TRBJ1-5	CASSSDRDQPQHF
13	TRBV5-1	TRBJ1-5	CASSLEIGQPQHF
13	TRBV6-2/TRBV6-3	TRBJ2-7	CASSYWSSYEQYF
14	TRBV12-3/TRBV12-4	TRBJ2-7	CASRPDGGRMKQYF
15	TRBV20-1	TRBJ2-7	CSARVPSGSQGEQYF
14	TRBV5-1	TRBJ2-1	CASSPDSLNNEQFF
12	TRBV29-1	TRBJ2-5	CSVRQLRETQYF
18	TRBV7-2	TRBJ2-7	CASSTLGERGLSSYEQYF
13	TRBV28	TRBJ2-1	CASSLDYVNEQFF
15	TRBV18	TRBJ2-6	CASSPPPGGANVLTF
16	TRBV28	TRBJ2-7	CASSLSASGASYEQYF
14	TRBV27	TRBJ1-5	CASSFQGAGQPQHF
14	TRBV10-1	TRBJ1-1	CASSERGQRTEAFF
14	TRBV27	TRBJ2-1	CASSFSMTYNEQFF
16	TRBV4-1	TRBJ1-1	CASSQDGPGSNTEAFF
16	TRBV4-2	TRBJ2-1	CASSQAGLADYNEQFF
20	TRBV12-3/TRBV12-4	TRBJ2-6	CASSLGGQGRLSSGANVLTF
13	TRBV10-3	TRBJ1-5	CAISASTDQPQHF
15	TRBV6-5	TRBJ2-1	CASSYSQGRYNEQFF
17	TRBV27	TRBJ1-5	CASSLSLPGYGNQPQHF
15	TRBV19	TRBJ1-1	CASRTPRGARPEAFF
17	TRBV20-1	TRBJ2-1	CSAVGLAGGRGYNEQFF
14	TRBV7-2	TRBJ2-5	CASSPDRTQETQYF
15	TRBV5-4	TRBJ2-2	CASSLDTGVTGELFF